This T cell receptor (beta chain) was sequenced in a study of early T cells in non-severe SARS-CoV-2 infection. Unique molecular identifiers tagged individual cDNA molecules. TCRdb redid the calling of the 5' RACE reads with MiXCR, one entry per CDR3 protein. The sample includes about 35,000 distinct CDR3 sequences, 5.5% seen only once; the top ten take 4.4%. The CDR3 covers 15 residues. Germline lookup yields CDR1 SGHDT and CDR2 YYEEEE. V was cut by 4 bases and J by 1 base, with 14 bases left in between. This clonotype was obtained from an adult who was a healthcare worker with PCR-confirmed SARS-CoV-2 infection or an uninfected control (not recorded which). This specimen was whole blood, taken at baseline. The chain combines TRBV5-6 with TRBJ2-5; D may match TRBD1 or TRBD2 (5 bases each). The DNA of the CDR3 is TGTGCCAGCAGCGGACTGGGGCAGGGCCAAGAGACCCAGTACTTC. It specifies CASSGLGQGQETQYF.